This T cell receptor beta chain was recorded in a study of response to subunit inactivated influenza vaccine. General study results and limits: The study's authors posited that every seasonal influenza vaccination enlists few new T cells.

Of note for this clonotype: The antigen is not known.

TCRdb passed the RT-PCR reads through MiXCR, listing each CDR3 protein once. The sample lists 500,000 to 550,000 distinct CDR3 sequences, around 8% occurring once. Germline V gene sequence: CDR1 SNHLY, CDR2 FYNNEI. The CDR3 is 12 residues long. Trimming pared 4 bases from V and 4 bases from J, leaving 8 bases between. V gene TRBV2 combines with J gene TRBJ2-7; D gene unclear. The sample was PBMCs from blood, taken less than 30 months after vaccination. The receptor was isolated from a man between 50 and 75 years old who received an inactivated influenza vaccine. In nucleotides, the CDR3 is TGTGCCAGCAGTGTTGACGATTACGAGCAGTACTTC. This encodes CASSVDDYEQYF.